What follows is one T cell receptor beta chain and its context. The source of the sample is a study of blood T cell repertoires in COVID-19. The method was immunoSEQ multiplex PCR; TCRdb's version includes in-frame clones alone and lacks a portion of them. Seen here are more than 95,000 clones, roughly 79% observed once, and the top ten hold 7.5%. Germline-derived CDR1 and CDR2 are MDHEN and SYDVKM. Between the trimmed V and J ends, which lost 6 bases and 0 bases, there was a span of 24 bases. This CDR3 contains 19 residues. Sequencing was performed on peripheral blood. The sequence was obtained from an older man with active or convalescent COVID-19. The chain joins TRBV28 to TRBJ2-1, with D perhaps TRBD1 (6 bases). Here the CDR3 reads CASSSQGLDWISSYNEQFF. For the CDR3, the DNA is TGTGCCAGCAGCTCTCAGGGGCTGGACTGGATAAGCTCCTACAATGAGCAGTTCTTC.